A single sample is the source of the 28 T cell receptor beta chains below, sequenced in a study of Tregs in tolerant kidney transplant recipients. Libraries were prepared by immunoSEQ multiplex PCR; TCRdb keeps only in-frame clonotypes and omits some of them. The table shows over 50,000 clones, with around 85% occurring only once. The source was Tregs from blood, collected before the transplant. The receptors shown here come from a human donor who received a combined kidney and bone marrow transplant.

The V call is TRBV9, the J call TRBJ2-1; 8 positions agree with TRBD2. With 0 bases clipped from V and 5 bases from J, the junction kept 10 bases outside the gene matches. The CDR3 has 17 residues. Germline V gene lookup returns CDR1 SGDLS and CDR2 YYNGEE. The CDR3 region is CASSVGIRAGADNEQFF. CDR3 DNA sequence: TGTGCCAGCAGCGTAGGGATACGAGCGGGAGCAGACAATGAGCAGTTCTTC.

The chain recombines TRBV11-2 with TRBJ1-1; D ambiguous. The length of the CDR3 is 13 residues. The V end was cut by 4 bases, the J end by 1 base, with 7 bases between. Germline loops: CDR1 SGHAT, CDR2 FQNNGV. The DNA for the CDR3 is TGTGCCAGCAGCTCCGGACCGAACACTGAAGCTTTCTTT. Protein product: CASSSGPNTEAFF.

The rearrangement links TRBV4-3 to TRBJ2-2; D gene ambiguous. V gave up 7 bases and J gave up 3 bases, with 18 bases separating them. Germline CDR1 is LGHNA and CDR2 is YSLEER. The CDR3 totals 16 residues. The CDR3 protein is CASTHNGGKDTGELFF. The CDR3 DNA reads TGCGCCAGCACCCACAACGGTGGGAAAGACACCGGGGAGCTGTTTTTT.

In DNA form, the CDR3 reads TGTGCCAGCAGCCCGGGACTAGCGGCCTCGTACCAAGAGACCCAGTACTTC. It specifies CASSPGLAASYQETQYF. The chain carries TRBV7-9 and TRBJ2-5; 11 positions agree with TRBD2. CDR1 and CDR2 from the germline V gene are SEHNR and FQNEAQ (reference sequence). After removal of 5 bases from V and 0 bases from J, the junction contained 8 bases not matched to a gene. This CDR3 is 17 amino acids long.

This clone turned up a few times. This chain uses TRBV4-2 with TRBJ2-3; TRBD1 aligns across 10 bases. The CDR3 contains 18 residues. Germline V CDR1 and CDR2: LGHNA, YNFKEQ. V was pared by 5 bases and J by 2 bases, with 13 bases of the junction left unmatched. The CDR3 loop is CASSRRPGTGDITDTQYF. The CDR3 region has the DNA TGTGCCAGCAGCAGGCGCCCGGGGACAGGGGACATCACAGATACGCAGTATTTT.

V usage is TRBV27 and J usage is TRBJ1-5; D may be TRBD1 (6 bases). The germline gives CDR1 MNHEY, CDR2 SMNVEV (reference sequence). The ends were cut back, 2 bases at V and 1 base at J, with 18 bases in the middle. The CDR3 contains 18 residues. CDR3 DNA: TGTGCCAGCAGTTTAAGGGGGACACGGGGGATGAGCAATCAGCCCCAGCATTTT. Protein sequence: CASSLRGTRGMSNQPQHF.

The chain couples TRBV7-9 to TRBJ2-6; D possibly corresponds to TRBD2 (7 bases). V was clipped by 5 bases and J by 0 bases, with 17 bases between them. Germline CDR1 and CDR2: SEHNR and FQNEAQ (reference sequence). The CDR3 is 18 amino acids. The CDR3 sequence is CASSRRGGGSSGANVLTF. CDR3 nucleotide sequence: TGTGCCAGCAGCCGGCGGGGAGGGGGTTCCTCTGGGGCCAACGTCCTGACTTTC.

This sequence joins TRBV18 and TRBJ2-3; the D gene is possibly TRBD1 (6 bases). CDR1 and CDR2 (germline): KGHSH, LQKENI. The CDR3 extends over 14 amino acids. V gave up 0 bases and J gave up 4 bases, with 8 bases separating them. The CDR3 region is CASSPPAGADTQYF. DNA of the CDR3: TGTGCCAGCTCACCACCGGCAGGGGCAGATACGCAGTATTTT.

This sequence joins TRBV20-1 and TRBJ1-2; D not resolved. Germline loops: CDR1 DFQATT, CDR2 SNEGSKA (reference sequence). V was clipped by 7 bases and J by 5 bases, with 11 bases between them. The CDR3 extends over 11 amino acids. The CDR3 sequence: CSVPGRYGYTF. The CDR3 DNA reads as TGCAGTGTTCCCGGGCGGTATGGCTACACCTTC.

V and J are TRBV19 and TRBJ2-5; no reliable D call. The J call is uncertain, as TRBJ2-7 better fits the DNA end. CDR3 size: 13 residues. The V gene's germline CDR1 is LNHDA and CDR2 SQIVND (reference sequence). Here the CDR3 reads CASSIVKGYEQYF. CDR3 in DNA: TGTGCCAGTAGTATAGTCAAAGGGTACGAGCAGTACTTC.

The chain combines TRBV6-1 with TRBJ2-5; a weak D match, TRBD1 (7 bases). The end of the DNA aligns better with TRBJ2-7, so the J call may be wrong. Germline V lookup: CDR1 MNHNS, CDR2 SASEGT. The CDR3 covers 15 residues. The CDR3 protein is CASSDPGQGGYEQYF. CDR3 coding DNA: TGTGCCAGCAGTGACCCGGGGCAGGGGGGCTACGAGCAGTACTTC.

The genes are TRBV5-5 and TRBJ1-2; a weak D match, TRBD1 (5 bases). CDR1 and CDR2 (germline): SGHKS, YYEKEE (reference sequence). V was shortened by 0 bases and J by 6 bases, with 9 bases between the two germline ends. The CDR3 spans 13 residues. CDR3 bases: TGTGCCAGCAGCTTGGCAGGGTGGGATGGCTACACCTTC. Translated, it gives CASSLAGWDGYTF.

The chain recombines TRBV28 with TRBJ2-2; 8 bases fit TRBD2. After removal of 6 bases from V and 6 bases from J, the junction contained 9 bases not matched to a gene. Germline V gene data show CDR1 as MDHEN and CDR2 as SYDVKM. This CDR3 contains 15 residues. CDR3 region: CASREAGETAGELFF. DNA of the CDR3: TGTGCCAGCAGGGAAGCGGGAGAAACCGCCGGGGAGCTGTTTTTT.

The chain links TRBV7-8 to TRBJ2-1; the match to TRBD2 covers 9 bases. From germline, CDR1 is SGHVS and CDR2 FQNEAQ. Trimming at V came to 4 bases and at J to 10 bases, leaving 20 bases not matched to a gene. The CDR3 spans 18 residues. As DNA, the CDR3 is TGTGCCAGCAGCTCACTCCTGTCTAGCGGGGCCCGGGGGGACGAGCAGTTCTTC. This translates into CASSSLLSSGARGDEQFF.

The chain couples TRBV7-9 to TRBJ2-5, with 8 bases aligning to TRBD2. CDR1 and CDR2 (germline): SEHNR, FQNEAQ (reference sequence). The CDR3 consists of 12 residues. Losses at the gene ends were 5 bases for V and 5 bases for J; bases not matched to a gene: 1. Written as DNA, the CDR3 is TGTGCCAGCAGCACGGGGGGGGAGACCCAGTACTTC. Its protein is CASSTGGETQYF.

This clone was found once. V usage is TRBV5-1 and J usage is TRBJ1-4, with TRBD1 matching 11 bases. The CDR3 contains 16 residues. The V gene's germline CDR1 is SGHRS and CDR2 YFSETQ. J gave up 7 bases and V 0 bases, and 5 bases lay outside the gene matches. CDR3 DNA: TGCGCCAGCAGCTTGGCGGACAGGGGGCCCGGTGAAAAACTGTTTTTT. Translation gives CASSLADRGPGEKLFF.

This chain links TRBV9 with TRBJ2-1; D call uncertain. Germline V gives CDR1 SGDLS, CDR2 YYNGEE. Trimming stripped 0 bases from V and 2 bases from J, with 9 bases between. The CDR3 loop spans 15 amino acids. As DNA, the CDR3 is TGTGCCAGCAGCGTAGGTCCTACAGCCTACAATGAGCAGTTCTTC. Amino acid sequence: CASSVGPTAYNEQFF.

V is TRBV6-1 and J is TRBJ1-1, with D possibly matching TRBD1 (6 bases). Trimming stripped 2 bases from V and 6 bases from J, with 13 bases between. CDR1 and CDR2 from the germline V gene are MNHNS and SASEGT. This CDR3 has 14 residues. CDR3 coding DNA: TGTGCCAGCAGTGAACCGGGGGGGGGCCCTGAAGCTTTCTTT. Translated, it gives CASSEPGGGPEAFF.

V is TRBV6-1 and J is TRBJ2-3; D uncertain. CDR1 and CDR2 from the germline V gene are MNHNS and SASEGT. The V end was cut by 5 bases, the J end by 3 bases, with 6 bases between. The CDR3 consists of 12 residues. The CDR3, as DNA: TGTGCCAGCAGTTCAAAAACAGATACGCAGTATTTT. Its protein is CASSSKTDTQYF.

The chain is built from TRBV5-6 and TRBJ2-7; 7 bases are a match to TRBD1. Germline V gene sequence: CDR1 SGHDT, CDR2 YYEEEE. The CDR3 consists of 17 residues. With 0 bases clipped from V and 2 bases from J, the junction kept 11 bases outside the gene matches. The CDR3 DNA follows: TGTGCCAGCAGCTTGGGAGGGACCCCGGGACAGACCTACGAGCAGTACTTC. Its translation is CASSLGGTPGQTYEQYF.

The chain combines TRBV10-3 with TRBJ1-1; D ambiguous. The CDR3 loop spans 13 amino acids. Germline CDR1 and CDR2: ENHRY and SYGVKD. Trimming cost V 6 bases and J 5 bases, with 13 bases left between them. The CDR3 DNA reads as TGTGCCATCAGGGCATCCCCGGGAACTGAAGCTTTCTTT. Translating gives CAIRASPGTEAFF.

This clone occurred a few times. The genes are TRBV7-8 and TRBJ2-3, with no clear D. V was cut by 1 base and J by 1 base, with 6 bases left in between. Germline CDR1 and CDR2: SGHVS and FQNEAQ. There are 14 residues in the CDR3. The CDR3 reads CASSLGLGTDTQYF. In nucleotides, the CDR3 is TGTGCCAGCAGCTTAGGTCTCGGCACAGATACGCAGTATTTT. Together with reference TRBV7-8 and TRBJ2-3, the CDR3 gives the full variable domain: GAGVSQSPRYKVAKRGQDVALRCDPISGHVSLFWYQQALGQGPEFLTYFQNEAQLDKSGLPSDRFFAERPEGSVSTLKIQRTQQEDSAVYLCASSLGLGTDTQYFGPGTRLTVL.

The V call is TRBV7-2, the J call TRBJ2-6, with D perhaps TRBD1 (5 bases). Germline V lookup: CDR1 SGHTA, CDR2 FQGNSA. The CDR3 has 17 residues. The V end was cut by 1 base, the J end by 4 bases, with 14 bases between. The CDR3 region has the DNA TGTGCCAGCAGCTTAGTTCAGGGTGCTTTAGGGGCCAACGTCCTGACTTTC. Translating gives CASSLVQGALGANVLTF.

V is TRBV5-1 and J is TRBJ2-1, with TRBD2 matching over 8 bases. The CDR3 covers 17 residues. The trim removed 5 bases at V and 7 bases at J, leaving 17 bases unmatched. In germline, CDR1 is SGHRS, CDR2 YFSETQ. The CDR3 region has the DNA TGCGCCAGCAGGGTCGCCCTAGCGGGCCCTAAAAGGAATGAGCAGTTCTTC. Translating gives CASRVALAGPKRNEQFF.

The chain joins TRBV5-3 to TRBJ2-5; perhaps TRBD2 as D (6 bases). TRBV5-3 is identified as an open reading frame with a role that is uncertain. The CDR3 is 13 amino acids. Trimming took 8 bases from V and 5 from J, leaving 16 bases between them. The CDR3 protein is CASSRESGETQYF. DNA of the CDR3: TGTGCCAGCAGCCGGGAGAGTGGGGAGACCCAGTACTTC.

J is TRBJ2-7 and V is TRBV6-5, with 8 bases that match TRBD2. Germline-derived CDR1 and CDR2 are MNHEY and SVGAGI. The CDR3 is 13 amino acids. J lost 2 bases, V lost 6 bases, and 3 bases had no gene match. CDR3 residues: CASSQLAAYEQYF. As DNA, the CDR3 is TGTGCCAGCAGCCAACTAGCGGCCTACGAGCAGTACTTC.

The gene calls are TRBV10-1 and TRBJ2-5; TRBD2 might be the D (5 bases). The germline CDR1 and CDR2 sequences are WNHNN and SYGVQD (reference sequence). CDR3 length: 15 residues. V was trimmed by 4 bases and J by 2 bases, leaving 14 bases between them. The CDR3 DNA reads TGCGCCAGCAGTGCTTACTTAAGCGGACAAGAGACCCAGTACTTC. This codes for CASSAYLSGQETQYF.

The rearrangement links TRBV5-1 to TRBJ1-2; no definite D call. V lost 3 bases and J lost 8, with 14 bases in between. Germline V gene lookup returns CDR1 SGHRS and CDR2 YFSETQ. The CDR3 is made up of 13 amino acids. In DNA form, the CDR3 reads TGCGCCAGCAGCTCGCAGGACTCCGTCGGCTACACCTTC. Translating it yields CASSSQDSVGYTF.